This T cell receptor (beta chain) derives from a study of cytomegalovirus exposure and HLA in healthy donors. Study details: Later analysis reported that the approximately 130 validation repertoires shared the platform of the roughly 630 first-cohort repertoires. Notes on the study in general: It was 164 TCR beta chains that were listed as cytomegalovirus-associated. A few chains tied to CMV proved CMV antigen-specific in vitro.

Generated by immunoSEQ multiplex PCR, the TCRdb table keeps only in-frame clones and is missing some. This sample has about 240,000 clones, with around 87% found just once. Comments on this clone: Its antigen is not known.

Trimming took 10 bases from V and 4 from J; bases not matched to a gene: 14. CDR1 is ENHRY, CDR2 SYGVKD, per germline. This CDR3 comprises 16 residues. This receptor was identified in a woman in her twenties or thirties in good health and CMV-seropositive. The genes are TRBV10-3 and TRBJ2-2; 8 nucleotides agree with TRBD2. The sequenced sample consisted of PBMCs. CDR3 residues: CATRGRAGVGTGELFF. CDR3 DNA sequence: TGTGCCACCCGCGGTCGAGCGGGAGTAGGCACCGGGGAGCTGTTTTTT.